One and the same sample provided the 12 T cell receptor beta chains below, sequenced in a study of cytomegalovirus exposure and HLA in healthy donors. PCR involved 60 Vbeta and 13 Jbeta primers. Produced via immunoSEQ multiplex PCR; TCRdb's table is partial and in-frame only. The top ten clones hold 1.5% to 2% of a sample with 150,000 to 250,000 clones, 70% to 80% of them seen once. The sequencing input was PBMCs. The receptors derive from a man younger than 40 in good health and CMV-seronegative.

The rearrangement links TRBV28 to TRBJ2-7, with 7 positions matching TRBD1. The V and J ends lost 5 bases and 2 bases, in that order; junction bases with no gene match: 9. The CDR3 is 15 amino acids. The germline gives CDR1 MDHEN, CDR2 SYDVKM. The CDR3 bases are TGTGCCAGCAGTGATGACCGGGACAGTGCCTACGAGCAGTACTTC. This translates into CASSDDRDSAYEQYF.

The CDR3 spells CSATARNEQFF. The DNA for the CDR3 is TGCAGTGCTACCGCTAGGAATGAGCAGTTCTTC. The J gene is TRBJ2-1, the V gene TRBV20-1; D remains ambiguous. Germline V lookup: CDR1 DFQATT, CDR2 SNEGSKA (reference sequence). The length of the CDR3 is 11 residues. Trimming removed 4 bases from V and 7 bases from J, with 8 bases in between.

This rearrangement joins TRBV7-9 to TRBJ1-1; 7 bases are a match to TRBD1. Germline CDR1 and CDR2: SEHNR and FQNEAQ (reference sequence). Losses at the gene ends were 7 bases for V and 1 base for J; bases not matched to a gene: 6. The CDR3 is 14 residues long. Here the CDR3 reads CASNPGQKNTEAFF. CDR3 DNA: TGTGCCAGCAACCCGGGACAGAAGAACACTGAAGCTTTCTTT.

Only a few counts were recorded for this clone. The gene calls are TRBV5-1 and TRBJ1-5, with a tentative D call TRBD1 (5 bases). The V gene lost 1 base and the J gene lost 6 bases, with 14 bases spanning the gap. The CDR3 is 15 residues long. Looked up from germline, CDR1 is SGHRS and CDR2 is YFSETQ. As DNA, the CDR3 is TGCGCCAGCAGCTTGCAACCCCACGGGGGTCAGCCCCAGCATTTT. Its translation: CASSLQPHGGQPQHF.

The chain is built from TRBV6-5 and TRBJ2-3; 7 bases agree with TRBD2. Germline values: CDR1 MNHEY, CDR2 SVGAGI. Unmatched junction bases numbered 5, after V lost 5 bases and J lost 0 bases. The CDR3 length is 15 residues. The CDR3 here is CASSALAASTDTQYF. CDR3 in DNA: TGTGCCAGCAGTGCTCTAGCGGCTAGCACAGATACGCAGTATTTT.

This clone was observed a handful of times. V usage is TRBV18 and J usage is TRBJ1-2; perhaps TRBD1 as D (6 bases). The CDR3 has 15 residues. V was cut by 3 bases and J by 3 bases, with 14 bases left in between. CDR1 is KGHSH and CDR2 is LQKENI in the germline V gene. This CDR3 reads CASSPQPTGDYGYTF. The CDR3 nucleotides read TGTGCCAGCTCACCTCAACCGACAGGCGACTATGGCTACACCTTC.

This clone was seen a few times. CDR3 in amino acids: CSAYPGTSGSNEQFF. In DNA, the CDR3 is TGCAGCGCTTACCCCGGGACTAGCGGGAGTAATGAGCAGTTCTTC. This chain connects TRBV29-1 to TRBJ2-1; 14 nucleotides line up with TRBD2. The CDR3 loop spans 15 amino acids. The germline V gene has CDR1 SQVTM and CDR2 ANQGSEA. The V gene end was trimmed by 7 bases and the J gene end by 7 bases; junction bases not matched to a gene: 9.

V is TRBV27 and J is TRBJ1-5; tentatively, D is TRBD1 (5 bases). CDR1 MNHEY and CDR2 SMNVEV come from the germline V gene (reference sequence). V shed 5 bases and J shed 2 bases, with 13 bases lying between them. This CDR3 region has 15 residues. The CDR3 bases are TGTGCCAGCAGTCGGACAACCCTTGGCAATCAGCCCCAGCATTTT. Amino acids: CASSRTTLGNQPQHF.

The DNA for the CDR3 is TGTGCTAGTGGACCGGGACAGGGCTCCTACAATGAGCAGTTCTTC. It is translated as CASGPGQGSYNEQFF. The rearrangement joins TRBV12-5 to TRBJ2-1; 9 nucleotides align to TRBD1. J was trimmed by 0 bases and V by 6 bases; bases with no gene match: 3. This CDR3 has 15 residues. The germline CDR1 and CDR2 sequences are LGHNT and FRNRAP.

The chain is built from TRBV5-4 and TRBJ2-1; TRBD2 matches at 10 bases. Germline values: CDR1 SGHNT, CDR2 YYREEE (reference sequence). Trimming took 4 bases from V and 2 from J; bases not matched to a gene: 3. The CDR3 spans 15 residues. The CDR3 DNA is TGTGCCAGCAGCCACACTAGCGGGGCCTACAATGAGCAGTTCTTC. It is translated as CASSHTSGAYNEQFF. The full variable domain, its missing parts supplied by reference TRBV5-4 and TRBJ2-1, is ETGVTQSPTHLIKTRGQQVTLRCSSQSGHNTVSWYQQALGQGPQFIFQYYREEENGRGNFPPRFSGLQFPNYSSELNVNALELDDSALYLCASSHTSGAYNEQFFGPGTRLTVL.

This chain uses TRBV7-9 with TRBJ2-1; TRBD2 aligns across 10 bases. The germline gives CDR1 SEHNR, CDR2 FQNEAQ (reference sequence). The CDR3 is made up of 15 amino acids. V shed 3 bases, J shed 7 bases, and the junction held 6 bases outside the gene matches. The CDR3 bases are TGTGCCAGCAGCTTTGCTGGTAGCGGGAGGAATGAGCAGTTCTTC. Residues: CASSFAGSGRNEQFF.

The DNA for the CDR3 is TGTGCCAGCAGCTTAAGGGACTACTCCTACGAGCAGTACTTC. Encoded protein: CASSLRDYSYEQYF. This rearrangement joins TRBV7-2 to TRBJ2-7; 7 bases are a match to TRBD2. Germline lookup yields CDR1 SGHTA and CDR2 FQGNSA. J gave up 0 bases and V 2 bases, and 1 base lay outside the gene matches. This CDR3 comprises 14 residues.